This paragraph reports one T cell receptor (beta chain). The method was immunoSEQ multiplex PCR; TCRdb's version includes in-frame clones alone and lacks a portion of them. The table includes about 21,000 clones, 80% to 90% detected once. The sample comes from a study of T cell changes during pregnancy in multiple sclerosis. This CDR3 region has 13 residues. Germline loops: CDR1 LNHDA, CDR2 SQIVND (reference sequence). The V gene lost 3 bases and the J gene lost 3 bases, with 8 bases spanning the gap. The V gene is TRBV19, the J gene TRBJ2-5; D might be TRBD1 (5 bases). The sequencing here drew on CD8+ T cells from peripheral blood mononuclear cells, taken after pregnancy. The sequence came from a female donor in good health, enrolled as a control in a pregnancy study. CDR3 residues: CASSITGEETQYF. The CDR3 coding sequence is TGTGCCAGTAGTATCACAGGAGAAGAGACCCAGTACTTC.